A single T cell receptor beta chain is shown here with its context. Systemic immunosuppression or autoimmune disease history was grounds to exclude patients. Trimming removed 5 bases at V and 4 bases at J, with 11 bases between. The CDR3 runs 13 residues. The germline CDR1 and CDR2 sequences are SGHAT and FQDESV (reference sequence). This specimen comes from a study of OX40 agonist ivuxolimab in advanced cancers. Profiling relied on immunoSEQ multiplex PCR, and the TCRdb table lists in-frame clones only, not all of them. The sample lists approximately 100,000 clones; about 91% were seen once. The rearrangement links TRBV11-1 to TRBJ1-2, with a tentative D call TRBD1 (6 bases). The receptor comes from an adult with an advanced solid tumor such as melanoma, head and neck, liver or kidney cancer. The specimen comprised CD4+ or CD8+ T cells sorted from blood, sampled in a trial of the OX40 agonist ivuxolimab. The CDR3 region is CASSPQGFYGYTF. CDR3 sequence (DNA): TGTGCCAGCAGCCCGCAGGGGTTCTATGGCTACACCTTC.